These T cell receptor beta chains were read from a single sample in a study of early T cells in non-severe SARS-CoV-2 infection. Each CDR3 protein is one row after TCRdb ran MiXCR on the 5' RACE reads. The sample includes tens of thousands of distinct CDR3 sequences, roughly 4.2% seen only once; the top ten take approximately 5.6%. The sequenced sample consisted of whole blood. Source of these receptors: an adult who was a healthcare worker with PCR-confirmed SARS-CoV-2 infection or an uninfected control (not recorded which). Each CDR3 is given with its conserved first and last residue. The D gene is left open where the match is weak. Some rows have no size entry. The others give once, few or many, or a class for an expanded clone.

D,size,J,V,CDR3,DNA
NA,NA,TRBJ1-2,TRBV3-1,CASSQTLPTGYTF,TGTGCCAGCAGTCAGACACTCCCGACAGGCTACACCTTC
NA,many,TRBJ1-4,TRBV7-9,CASSLREKLFF,TGTGCCAGCAGCCTCCGTGAAAAACTGTTTTTT
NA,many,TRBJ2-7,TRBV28,CASSLSGEQYF,TGTGCCAGCAGTTTATCGGGAGAGCAGTACTTC
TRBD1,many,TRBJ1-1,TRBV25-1,CASTLGQGIGWSF,TGTGCCAGCACCCTCGGACAGGGCATAGGGTGGAGCTTT
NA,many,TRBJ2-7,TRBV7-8,CASSPPGLDEQYF,TGTGCCAGCAGCCCTCCGGGTTTGGACGAGCAGTACTTC
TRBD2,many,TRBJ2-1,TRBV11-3,CASSFGTREQFF,TGTGCCAGCAGCTTTGGGACTAGGGAGCAGTTCTTC
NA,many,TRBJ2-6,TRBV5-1,CASRWEVRLSGANVLTF,TGCGCCAGCAGATGGGAGGTGCGTCTCTCTGGGGCCAACGTCCTGACTTTC
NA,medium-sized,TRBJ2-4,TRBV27,CASSLIGLAKNIQYF,TGTGCCAGCAGTTTAATAGGCCTAGCCAAAAACATTCAGTACTTC
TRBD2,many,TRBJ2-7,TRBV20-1,CSANGRGTSGDYEQYF,TGCAGTGCCAATGGTAGAGGGACTAGCGGGGACTACGAGCAGTACTTC
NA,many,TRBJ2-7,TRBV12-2,CASRLDGGAGTTYTLYYEQYF,TGTGCAAGTCGCTTGGACGGAGGAGCCGGGACTACTTACACCCTTTACTACGAGCAGTACTTC
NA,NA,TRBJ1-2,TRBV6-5,CASSPSPTYGDRFYGYTF,TGTGCCAGCAGTCCAAGCCCTACATATGGGGACCGATTCTATGGCTACACCTTC
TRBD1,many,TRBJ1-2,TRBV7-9,CASSLGQINYGYTF,TGTGCCAGCAGCTTGGGACAGATCAACTATGGCTACACCTTC